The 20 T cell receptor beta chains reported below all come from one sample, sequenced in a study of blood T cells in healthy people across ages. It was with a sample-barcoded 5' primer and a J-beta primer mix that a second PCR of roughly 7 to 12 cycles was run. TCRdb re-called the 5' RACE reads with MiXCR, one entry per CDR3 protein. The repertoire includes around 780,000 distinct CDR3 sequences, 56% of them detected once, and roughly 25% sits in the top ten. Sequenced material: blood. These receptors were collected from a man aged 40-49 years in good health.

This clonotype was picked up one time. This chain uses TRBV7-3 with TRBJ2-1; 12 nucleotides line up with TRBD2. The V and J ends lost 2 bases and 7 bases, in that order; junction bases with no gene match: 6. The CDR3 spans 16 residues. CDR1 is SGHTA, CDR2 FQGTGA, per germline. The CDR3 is CASSLLAGGPGNEQFF. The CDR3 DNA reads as TGTGCCAGCAGCTTACTAGCGGGGGGGCCGGGTAATGAGCAGTTCTTC.

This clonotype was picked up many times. The CDR3 DNA sequence: TGCAGTGCCCTGGATACAGGGAAGGGTTACAATGAGCAGTTCTTC. This sequence encodes CSALDTGKGYNEQFF. The rearrangement uses TRBV20-1 and TRBJ2-1; maybe TRBD1 (6 bases). V lost 6 bases, J lost 4 bases, and 19 bases lay in between. Germline CDR1 and CDR2: DFQATT and SNEGSKA (reference sequence). The CDR3 length is 15 residues.

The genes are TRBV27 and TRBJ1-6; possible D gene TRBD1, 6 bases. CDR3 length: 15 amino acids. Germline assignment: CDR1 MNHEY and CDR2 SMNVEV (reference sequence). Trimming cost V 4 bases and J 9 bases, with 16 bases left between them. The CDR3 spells CASSSQGIAGSPLHF. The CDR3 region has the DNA TGTGCCAGCAGTTCACAGGGCATCGCGGGTTCACCCCTCCACTTT.

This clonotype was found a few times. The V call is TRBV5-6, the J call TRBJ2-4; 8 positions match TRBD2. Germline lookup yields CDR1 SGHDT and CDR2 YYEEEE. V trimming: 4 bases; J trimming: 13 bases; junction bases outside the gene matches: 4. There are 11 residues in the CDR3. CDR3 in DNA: TGTGCCAGCAGCAAACTAGCGGAGCAGTACTTC. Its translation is CASSKLAEQYF. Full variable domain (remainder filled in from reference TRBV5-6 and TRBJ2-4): DAGVTQSPTHLIKTRGQQVTLRCSPKSGHDTVSWYQQALGQGPQFIFQYYEEEERQRGNFPDRFSGHQFPNYSSELNVNALLLGDSALYLCASSKLAEQYFGAGTRLSVL.

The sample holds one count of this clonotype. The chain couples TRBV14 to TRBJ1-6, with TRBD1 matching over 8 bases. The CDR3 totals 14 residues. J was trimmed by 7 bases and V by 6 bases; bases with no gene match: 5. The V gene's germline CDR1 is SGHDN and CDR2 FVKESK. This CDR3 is CASRGQGGNSPLHF. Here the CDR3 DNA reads TGTGCCAGCAGAGGACAGGGAGGAAATTCACCCCTCCACTTT.

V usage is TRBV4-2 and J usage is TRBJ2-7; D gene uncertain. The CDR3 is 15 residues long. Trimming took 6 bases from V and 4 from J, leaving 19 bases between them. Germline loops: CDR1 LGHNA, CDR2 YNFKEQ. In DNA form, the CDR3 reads TGTGCCAGCAGACTTAGCCCTTCAGAACCATACGAGCAGTACTTC. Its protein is CASRLSPSEPYEQYF.

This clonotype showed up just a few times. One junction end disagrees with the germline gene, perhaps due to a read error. The CDR3 loop is CASSHNRNTEAFF. For the CDR3, the DNA is TGTGCCAGCAGCCATAACAGGAACACTGAGGCTTTCTTT. The rearrangement joins TRBV6-5 to TRBJ1-1; tentative D call: TRBD1 (5 bases). The CDR3 is 13 residues long. Germline loops: CDR1 MNHEY, CDR2 SVGAGI.

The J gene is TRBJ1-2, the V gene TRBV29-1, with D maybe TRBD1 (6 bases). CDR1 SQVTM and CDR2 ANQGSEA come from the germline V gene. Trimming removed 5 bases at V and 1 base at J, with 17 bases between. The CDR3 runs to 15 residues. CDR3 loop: CSVTWQGTYNYGYTF. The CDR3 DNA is TGCAGCGTTACTTGGCAGGGGACTTATAACTATGGCTACACCTTC.

CDR3 loop: CSVETGSYNEQFF. The DNA of the CDR3 is TGCAGCGTTGAAACAGGTAGCTACAATGAGCAGTTCTTC. The chain joins TRBV29-1 to TRBJ2-1; possible D gene TRBD1, 5 bases. There are 13 residues in the CDR3. The V end was cut by 2 bases, the J end by 3 bases, with 8 bases between. Per the germline V gene, CDR1 is SQVTM and CDR2 is ANQGSEA.

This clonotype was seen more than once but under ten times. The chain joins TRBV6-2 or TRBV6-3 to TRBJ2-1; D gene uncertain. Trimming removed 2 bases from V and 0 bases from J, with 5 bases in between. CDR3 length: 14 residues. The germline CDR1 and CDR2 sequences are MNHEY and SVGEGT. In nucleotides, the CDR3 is TGTGCCAGCAGTTACGGTGGCTCCTACAATGAGCAGTTCTTC. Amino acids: CASSYGGSYNEQFF.

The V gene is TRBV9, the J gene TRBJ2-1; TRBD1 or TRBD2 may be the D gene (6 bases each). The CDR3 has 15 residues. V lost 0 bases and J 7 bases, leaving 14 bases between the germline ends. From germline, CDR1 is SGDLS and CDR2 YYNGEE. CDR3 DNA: TGTGCCAGCAGCGTAGCGGGGGCAGGGGATAATGAGCAGTTCTTC. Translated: CASSVAGAGDNEQFF.

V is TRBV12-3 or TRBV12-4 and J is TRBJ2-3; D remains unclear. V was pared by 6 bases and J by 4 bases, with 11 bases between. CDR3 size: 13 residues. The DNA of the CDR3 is TGTGCCAGCAGGCTATCGGTTGCAGATACGCAGTATTTT. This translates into CASRLSVADTQYF.

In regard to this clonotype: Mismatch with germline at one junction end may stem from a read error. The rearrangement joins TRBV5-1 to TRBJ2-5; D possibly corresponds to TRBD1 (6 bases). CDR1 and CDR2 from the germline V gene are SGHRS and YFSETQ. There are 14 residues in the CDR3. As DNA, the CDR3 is TGCGCCAACAGCCTCCGGGACAAGTGGGAGACCCAGTACTTC. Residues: CANSLRDKWETQYF.

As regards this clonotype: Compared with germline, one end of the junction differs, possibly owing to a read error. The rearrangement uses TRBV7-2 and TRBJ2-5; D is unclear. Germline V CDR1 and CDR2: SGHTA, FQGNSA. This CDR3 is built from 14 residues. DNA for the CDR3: TGTGCCAGCAGCTTAACGAACGGCCAAGAGACCCTGTACTTC. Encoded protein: CASSLTNGQETLYF. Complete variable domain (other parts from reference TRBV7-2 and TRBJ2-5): GAGVSQSPSNKVTEKGKDVELRCDPISGHTALYWYRQSLGQGLEFLIYFQGNSAPDKSGLPSDRFSAERTGGSVSTLTIQRTQQEDSAVYLCASSLTNGQETLYFGPGTRLLVL.

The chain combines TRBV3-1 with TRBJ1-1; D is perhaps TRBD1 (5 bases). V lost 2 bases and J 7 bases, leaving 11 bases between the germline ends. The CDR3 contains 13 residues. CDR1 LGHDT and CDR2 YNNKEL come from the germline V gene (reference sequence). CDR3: CASSQITGREAFF. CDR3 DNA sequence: TGTGCCAGCAGCCAAATAACAGGCCGTGAAGCTTTCTTT. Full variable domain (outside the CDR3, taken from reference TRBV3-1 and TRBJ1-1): DTAVSQTPKYLVTQMGNDKSIKCEQNLGHDTMYWYKQDSKKFLKIMFSYNNKELIINETVPNRFSPKSPDKAHLNLHINSLELGDSAVYFCASSQITGREAFFGQGTRLTVV.

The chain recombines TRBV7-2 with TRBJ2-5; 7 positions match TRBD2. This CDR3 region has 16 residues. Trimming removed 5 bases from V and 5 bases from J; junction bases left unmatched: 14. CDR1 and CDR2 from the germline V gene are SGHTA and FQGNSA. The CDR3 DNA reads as TGTGCCAGCAGCCAAGTGGTTGACACCGGGGGGGAGACCCAGTACTTC. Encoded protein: CASSQVVDTGGETQYF.

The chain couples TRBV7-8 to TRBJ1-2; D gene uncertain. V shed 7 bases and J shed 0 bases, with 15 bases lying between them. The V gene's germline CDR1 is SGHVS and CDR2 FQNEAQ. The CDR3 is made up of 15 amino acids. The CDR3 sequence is CASTSELQTNYGYTF. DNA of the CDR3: TGTGCCAGCACCTCGGAGCTGCAAACTAACTATGGCTACACCTTC.

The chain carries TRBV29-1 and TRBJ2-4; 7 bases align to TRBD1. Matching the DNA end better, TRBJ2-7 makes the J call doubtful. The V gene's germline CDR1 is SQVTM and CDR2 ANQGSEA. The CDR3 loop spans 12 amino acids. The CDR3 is CSVEAGGYEQYF. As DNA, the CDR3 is TGCAGCGTTGAAGCAGGGGGCTACGAGCAGTACTTC.

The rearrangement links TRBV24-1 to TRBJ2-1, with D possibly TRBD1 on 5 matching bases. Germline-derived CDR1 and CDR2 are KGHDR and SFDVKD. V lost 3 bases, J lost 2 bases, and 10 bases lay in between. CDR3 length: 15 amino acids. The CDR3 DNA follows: TGTGCCACCAGTGATGTCAGGGAACCCTACAATGAGCAGTTCTTC. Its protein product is CATSDVREPYNEQFF.

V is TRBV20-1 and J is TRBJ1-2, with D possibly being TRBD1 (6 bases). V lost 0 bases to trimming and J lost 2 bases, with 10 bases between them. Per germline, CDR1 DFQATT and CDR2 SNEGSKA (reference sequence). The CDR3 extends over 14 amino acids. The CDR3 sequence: CSARDTGSNYGYTF. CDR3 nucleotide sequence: TGCAGTGCTAGAGATACAGGGTCAAACTATGGCTACACCTTC.